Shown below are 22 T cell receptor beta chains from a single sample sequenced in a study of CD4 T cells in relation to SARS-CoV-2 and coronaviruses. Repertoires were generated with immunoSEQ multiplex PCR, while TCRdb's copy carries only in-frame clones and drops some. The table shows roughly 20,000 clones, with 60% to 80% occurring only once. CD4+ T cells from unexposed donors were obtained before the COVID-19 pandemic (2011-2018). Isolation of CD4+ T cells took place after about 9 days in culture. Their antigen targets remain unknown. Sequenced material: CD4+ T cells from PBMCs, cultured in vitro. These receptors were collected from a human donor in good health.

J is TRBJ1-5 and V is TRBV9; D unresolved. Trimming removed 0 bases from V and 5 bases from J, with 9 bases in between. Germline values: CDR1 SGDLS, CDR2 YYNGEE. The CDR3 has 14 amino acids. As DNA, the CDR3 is TGTGCCAGCAGCGTAGACACAGTTGATCAGCCCCAGCATTTT. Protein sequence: CASSVDTVDQPQHF. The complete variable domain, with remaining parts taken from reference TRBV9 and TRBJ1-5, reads DSGVTQTPKHLITATGQRVTLRCSPRSGDLSVYWYQQSLDQGLQFLIQYYNGEERAKGNILERFSAQQFPDLHSELNLSSLELGDSALYFCASSVDTVDQPQHFGDGTRLSIL.

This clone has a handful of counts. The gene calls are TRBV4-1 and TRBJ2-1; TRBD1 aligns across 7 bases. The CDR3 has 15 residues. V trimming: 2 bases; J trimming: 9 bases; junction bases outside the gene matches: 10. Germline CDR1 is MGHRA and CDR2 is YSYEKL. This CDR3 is CASSQSTGSFGEQFF. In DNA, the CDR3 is TGCGCCAGCAGCCAATCGACAGGGTCCTTTGGTGAGCAGTTCTTC.

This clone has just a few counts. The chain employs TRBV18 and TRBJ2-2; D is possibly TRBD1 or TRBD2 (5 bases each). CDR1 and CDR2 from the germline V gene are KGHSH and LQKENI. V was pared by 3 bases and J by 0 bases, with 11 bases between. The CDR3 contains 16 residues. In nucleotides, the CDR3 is TGTGCCAGCTCACCCGCCGGGACGACGAACACCGGGGAGCTGTTTTTT. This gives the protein CASSPAGTTNTGELFF.

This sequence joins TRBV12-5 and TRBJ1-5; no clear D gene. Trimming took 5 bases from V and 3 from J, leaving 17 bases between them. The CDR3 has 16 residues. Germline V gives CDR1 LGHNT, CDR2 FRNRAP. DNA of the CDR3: TGTGCTAGTGGTCCCACGCTTCGAGGTCCCAATCAGCCCCAGCATTTT. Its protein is CASGPTLRGPNQPQHF.

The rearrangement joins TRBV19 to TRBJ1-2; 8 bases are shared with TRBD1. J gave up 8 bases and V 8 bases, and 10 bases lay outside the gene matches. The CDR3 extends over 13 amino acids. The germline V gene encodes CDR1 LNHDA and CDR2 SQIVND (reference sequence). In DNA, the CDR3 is TGTGCCAGTCCCACTACAGGGGGGGGAGGCTACACCTTC. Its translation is CASPTTGGGGYTF.

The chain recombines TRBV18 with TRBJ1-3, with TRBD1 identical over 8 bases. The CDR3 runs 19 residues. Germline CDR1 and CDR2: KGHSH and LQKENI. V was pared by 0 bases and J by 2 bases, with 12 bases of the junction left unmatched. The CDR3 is CASSPPGQVYKGPGNTIYF. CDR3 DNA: TGTGCCAGCTCACCACCGGGACAGGTATACAAGGGACCTGGAAACACCATATATTTT.

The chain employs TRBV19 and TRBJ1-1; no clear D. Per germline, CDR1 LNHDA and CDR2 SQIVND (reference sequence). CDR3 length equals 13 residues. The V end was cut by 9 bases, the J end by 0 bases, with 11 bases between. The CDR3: CASSRRMNTEAFF. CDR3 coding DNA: TGTGCCAGCTCCAGGAGAATGAACACTGAAGCTTTCTTT.

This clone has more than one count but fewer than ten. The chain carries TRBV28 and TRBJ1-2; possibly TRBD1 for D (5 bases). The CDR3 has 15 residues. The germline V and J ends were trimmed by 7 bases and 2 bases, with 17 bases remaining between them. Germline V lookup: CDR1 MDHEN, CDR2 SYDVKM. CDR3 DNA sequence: TGTGCCAGCATCCTTAAGACGGCAGGGAACTATGGCTACACCTTC. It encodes CASILKTAGNYGYTF.

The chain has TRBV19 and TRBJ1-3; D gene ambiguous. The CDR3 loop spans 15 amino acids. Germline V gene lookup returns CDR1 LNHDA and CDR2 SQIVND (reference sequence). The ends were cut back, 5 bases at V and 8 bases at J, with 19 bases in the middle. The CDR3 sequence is CASSAGGYSRDTIYF. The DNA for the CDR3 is TGTGCCAGTAGTGCCGGAGGGTACTCGAGGGACACCATATATTTT. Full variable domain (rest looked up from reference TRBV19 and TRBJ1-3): DGGITQSPKYLFRKEGQNVTLSCEQNLNHDAMYWYRQDPGQGLRLIYYSQIVNDFQKGDIAEGYSVSREKKESFPLTVTSAQKNPTAFYLCASSAGGYSRDTIYFGEGSWLTVV.

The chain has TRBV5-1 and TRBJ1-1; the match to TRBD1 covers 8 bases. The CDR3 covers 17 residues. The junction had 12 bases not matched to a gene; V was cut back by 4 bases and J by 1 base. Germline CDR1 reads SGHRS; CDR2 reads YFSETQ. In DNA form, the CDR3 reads TGCGCCAGCAGCCAAATGTCACAGGGGGACAGGAACACTGAAGCTTTCTTT. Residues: CASSQMSQGDRNTEAFF.

The CDR3 sequence: CASSPGTSGSYHEQYF. CDR3 sequence (DNA): TGTGCCAGCAGCCCTGGGACTAGCGGGAGTTATCACGAGCAGTACTTC. V is TRBV9 and J is TRBJ2-7, with TRBD2 matching over 14 bases. Losses at the gene ends were 4 bases for V and 5 bases for J; bases not matched to a gene: 8. Germline V gene data show CDR1 as SGDLS and CDR2 as YYNGEE. The length of the CDR3 is 16 residues.

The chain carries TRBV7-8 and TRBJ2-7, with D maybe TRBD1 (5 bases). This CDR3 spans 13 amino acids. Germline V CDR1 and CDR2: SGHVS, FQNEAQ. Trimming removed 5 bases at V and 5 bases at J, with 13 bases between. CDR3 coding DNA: TGTGCCAGCAGCACCCGACAGCTTGACGAGCAGTACTTC. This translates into CASSTRQLDEQYF.

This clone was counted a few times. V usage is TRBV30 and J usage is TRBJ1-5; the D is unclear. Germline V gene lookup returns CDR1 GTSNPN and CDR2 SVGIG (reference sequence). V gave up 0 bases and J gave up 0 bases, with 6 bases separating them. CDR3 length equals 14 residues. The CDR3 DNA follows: TGTGCCTGGAGTGTGGCTTATAGCAATCAGCCCCAGCATTTT. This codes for CAWSVAYSNQPQHF.

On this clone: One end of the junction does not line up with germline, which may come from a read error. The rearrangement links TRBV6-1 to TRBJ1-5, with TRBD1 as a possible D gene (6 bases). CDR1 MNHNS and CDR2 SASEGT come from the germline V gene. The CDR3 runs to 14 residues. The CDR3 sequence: CASREGGSNQPQHF. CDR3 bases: TGTGCCAGCAGAGAAGGGGGGAGCAATCAGCCCCAGCATTTT.

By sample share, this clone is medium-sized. CDR3 protein: CSVLGQGEQYF. The DNA for the CDR3 is TGCAGCGTTTTGGGACAGGGCGAGCAGTACTTC. The chain couples TRBV29-1 to TRBJ2-7, with 9 bases identical to TRBD1. With V trimmed by 5 bases and J by 6 bases, 2 bases remained unmatched. Germline CDR1 SQVTM, CDR2 ANQGSEA. This CDR3 spans 11 amino acids.

The CDR3 here is CASSLDVAGGQETQYF. CDR3 DNA sequence: TGCGCCAGCAGCTTGGATGTAGCGGGAGGGCAAGAGACCCAGTACTTC. The chain carries TRBV5-1 and TRBJ2-5; 11 positions agree with TRBD2. The J segment lost 2 bases and the V segment lost 0 bases, leaving 3 bases of the junction unmatched. Germline V gives CDR1 SGHRS, CDR2 YFSETQ. This CDR3 is built from 16 residues.

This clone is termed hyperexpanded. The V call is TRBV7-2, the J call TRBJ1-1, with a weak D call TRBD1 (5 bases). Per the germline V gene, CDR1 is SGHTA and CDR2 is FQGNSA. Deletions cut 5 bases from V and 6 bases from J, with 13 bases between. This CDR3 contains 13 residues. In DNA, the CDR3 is TGTGCCAGCAGCCACTACGAGGGGCCTGAAGCTTTCTTT. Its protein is CASSHYEGPEAFF.

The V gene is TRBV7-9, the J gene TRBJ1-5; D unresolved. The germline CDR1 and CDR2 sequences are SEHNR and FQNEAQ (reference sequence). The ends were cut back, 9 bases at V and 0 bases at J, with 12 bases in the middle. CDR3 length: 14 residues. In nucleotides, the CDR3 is TGTGCCAGTGCCAAAAGTAATAGCAATCAGCCCCAGCATTTT. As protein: CASAKSNSNQPQHF.

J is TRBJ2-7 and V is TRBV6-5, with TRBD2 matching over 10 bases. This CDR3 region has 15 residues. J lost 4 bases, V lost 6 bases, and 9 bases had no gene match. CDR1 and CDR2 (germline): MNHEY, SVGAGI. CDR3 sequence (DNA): TGTGCCAGCAGCGATGGGACTAGCGTCTTTTACGAGCAGTACTTC. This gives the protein CASSDGTSVFYEQYF.

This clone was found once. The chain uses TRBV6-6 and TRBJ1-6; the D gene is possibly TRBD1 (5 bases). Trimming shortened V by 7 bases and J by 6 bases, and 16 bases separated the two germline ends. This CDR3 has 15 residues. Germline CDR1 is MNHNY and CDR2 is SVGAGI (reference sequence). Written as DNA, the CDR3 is TGTGCCAGCATTGATGGCTCAGGGACTAATTCACCCCTCCACTTT. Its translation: CASIDGSGTNSPLHF.

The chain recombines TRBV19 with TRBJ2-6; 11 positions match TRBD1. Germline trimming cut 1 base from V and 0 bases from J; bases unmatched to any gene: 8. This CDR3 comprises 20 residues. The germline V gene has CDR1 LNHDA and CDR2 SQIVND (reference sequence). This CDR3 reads CASSIAPDRGQDSGANVLTF. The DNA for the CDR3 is TGTGCCAGTAGTATAGCACCGGACAGGGGGCAAGACTCTGGGGCCAACGTCCTGACTTTC.

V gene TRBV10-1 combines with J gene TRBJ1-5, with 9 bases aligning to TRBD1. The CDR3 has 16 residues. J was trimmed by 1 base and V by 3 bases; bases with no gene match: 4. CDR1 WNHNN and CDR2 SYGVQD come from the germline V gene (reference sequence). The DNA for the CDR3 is TGCGCCAGCAGTGAAGCCGGGACAGGGAGCAATCAGCCCCAGCATTTT. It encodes CASSEAGTGSNQPQHF.